This T cell receptor (beta chain) was sequenced in a study of T-cell reconstitution after alpha-beta-depleted transplantation in children (dated by TCRdb to about 2016). At the level of the whole study: Using TCR repertoire profiling, the study quantitatively followed how T-cell immune reconstitution unfolded in children after TCRalphabeta/CD19-depleted allogeneic hematopoietic cell transplantation.

The method behind the library was PCR. Sequencer: Illumina HiSeq 2500. TCR library preparation used molecular barcoding, with unique molecular identifiers applied to normalize quantification of the TCRbeta repertoire. Clones were called with MiXCR by TCRdb after fastp trimmed the public reads at Q25, and only in-frame beta chains were retained. Every CDR3 protein is listed once, alongside the most common genes and DNA of its rows. Recorded for this sample are hundreds of thousands of distinct CDR3 sequences; around 17% of them occurred a single time. The ten largest make up about 1.1% of the sample. CDR1 is given as DFQATT and CDR2 as SNEGSKA, both from the germline V gene (reference sequence). Measured from the cysteine to the phenylalanine, the CDR3 is 13 residues long. The CDR3 DNA has 39 bases and is translated from base 1. The germline V and J ends show losses of 3 bases and 4 bases respectively, and no gene match explains 2 bases of the junction.

This clonotype was seen at least ten times. What antigen it recognizes has not been identified. It has no much larger one-base neighbor in the sample; base qualities were not kept. The TCR was taken from a human donor who donated a stem cell graft to a child with acute myeloid leukemia. The chain links TRBV20-1 with TRBJ2-7; 11 middle bases align to TRBD2. Sequenced here: PBMCs from the stem cell graft donor, sampled from the stem cell graft. The CDR3 here reads CSASASGGYEQYF. The nucleotide sequence reads as follows: TGCAGTGCTAGCGCTAGCGGGGGGTACGAGCAGTACTTC.